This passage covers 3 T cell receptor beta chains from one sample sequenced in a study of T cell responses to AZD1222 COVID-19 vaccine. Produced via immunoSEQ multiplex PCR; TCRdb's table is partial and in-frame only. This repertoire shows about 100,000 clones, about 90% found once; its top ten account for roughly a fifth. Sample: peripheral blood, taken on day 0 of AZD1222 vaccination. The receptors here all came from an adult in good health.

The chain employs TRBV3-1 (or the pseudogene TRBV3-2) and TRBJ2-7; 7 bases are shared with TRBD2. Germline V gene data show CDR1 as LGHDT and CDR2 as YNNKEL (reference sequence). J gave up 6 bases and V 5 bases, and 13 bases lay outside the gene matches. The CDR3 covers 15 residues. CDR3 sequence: CASSDGLGTGGEQYF. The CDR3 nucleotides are TGTGCCAGCAGCGACGGGCTGGGGACGGGAGGCGAGCAGTACTTC.

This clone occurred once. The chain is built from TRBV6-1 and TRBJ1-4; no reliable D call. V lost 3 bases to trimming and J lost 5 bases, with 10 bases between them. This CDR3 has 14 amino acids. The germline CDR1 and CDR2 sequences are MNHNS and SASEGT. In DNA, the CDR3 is TGTGCCAGCAGTGATCCGGGTAAAAATGAAAAACTGTTTTTT. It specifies CASSDPGKNEKLFF.

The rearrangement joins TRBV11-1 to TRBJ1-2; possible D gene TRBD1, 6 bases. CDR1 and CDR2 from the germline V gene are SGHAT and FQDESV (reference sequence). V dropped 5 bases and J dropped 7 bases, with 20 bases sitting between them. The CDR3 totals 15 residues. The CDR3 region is CASSTPTGALSGYTF. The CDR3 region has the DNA TGTGCCAGCAGCACACCGACAGGCGCCCTGTCTGGCTACACCTTC.